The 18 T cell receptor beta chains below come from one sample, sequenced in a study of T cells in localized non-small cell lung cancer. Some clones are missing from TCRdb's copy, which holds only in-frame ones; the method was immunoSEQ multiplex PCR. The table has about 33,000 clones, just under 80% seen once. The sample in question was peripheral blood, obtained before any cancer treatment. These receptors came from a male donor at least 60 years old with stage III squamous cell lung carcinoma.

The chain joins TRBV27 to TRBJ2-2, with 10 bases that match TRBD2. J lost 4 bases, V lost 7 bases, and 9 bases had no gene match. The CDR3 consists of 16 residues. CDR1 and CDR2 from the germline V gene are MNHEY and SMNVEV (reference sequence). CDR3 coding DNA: TGTGCCAGCACCCACAGGCTAGCGGGAGTCACCGGGGAGCTGTTTTTT. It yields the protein CASTHRLAGVTGELFF.

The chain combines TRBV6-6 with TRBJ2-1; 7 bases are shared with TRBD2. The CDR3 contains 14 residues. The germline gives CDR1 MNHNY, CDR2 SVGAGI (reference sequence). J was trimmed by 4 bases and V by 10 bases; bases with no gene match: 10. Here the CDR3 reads CATTRGSGYNEQFF. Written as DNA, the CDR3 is TGTGCCACCACTCGGGGTAGCGGGTACAATGAGCAGTTCTTC.

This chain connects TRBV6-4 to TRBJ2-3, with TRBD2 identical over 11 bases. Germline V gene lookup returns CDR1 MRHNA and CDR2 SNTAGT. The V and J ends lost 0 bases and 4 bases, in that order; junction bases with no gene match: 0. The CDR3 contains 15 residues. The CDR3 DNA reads TGTGCCAGCAGTGACTCTAGCGGGGGGGCAGATACGCAGTATTTT. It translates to CASSDSSGGADTQYF.

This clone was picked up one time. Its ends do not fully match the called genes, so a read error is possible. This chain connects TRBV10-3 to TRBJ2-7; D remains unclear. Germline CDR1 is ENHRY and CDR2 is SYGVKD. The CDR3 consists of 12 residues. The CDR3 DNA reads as TGTGCCATCAGTGAGCTATCTTACGGGCAGTACTTC. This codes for CAISELSYGQYF.

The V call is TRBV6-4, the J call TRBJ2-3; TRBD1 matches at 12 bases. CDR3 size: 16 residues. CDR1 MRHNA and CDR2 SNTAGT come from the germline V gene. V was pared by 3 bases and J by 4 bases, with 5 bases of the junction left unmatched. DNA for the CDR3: TGTGCCAGCAGTGAGCCGGGACAGGGGGCTTCAGATACGCAGTATTTT. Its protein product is CASSEPGQGASDTQYF.

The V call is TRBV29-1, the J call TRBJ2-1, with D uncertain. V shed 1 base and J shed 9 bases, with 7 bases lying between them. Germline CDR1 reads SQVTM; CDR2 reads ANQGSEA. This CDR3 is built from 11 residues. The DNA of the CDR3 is TGCAGCGTTGAAGTTCTAGGTGAGCAGTTCTTC. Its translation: CSVEVLGEQFF.

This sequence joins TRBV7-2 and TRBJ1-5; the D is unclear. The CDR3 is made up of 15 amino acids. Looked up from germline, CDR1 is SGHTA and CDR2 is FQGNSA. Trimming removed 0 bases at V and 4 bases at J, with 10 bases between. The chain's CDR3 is CASSLALTGNQPQHF. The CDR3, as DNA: TGTGCCAGCAGCTTAGCGCTAACTGGGAATCAGCCCCAGCATTTT.

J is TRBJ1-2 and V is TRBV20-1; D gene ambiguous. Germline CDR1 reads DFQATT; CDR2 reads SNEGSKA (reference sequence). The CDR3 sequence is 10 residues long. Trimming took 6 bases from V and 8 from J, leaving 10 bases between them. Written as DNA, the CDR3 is TGCAGTGCCGGGAATTACGGCTACACCTTC. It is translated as CSAGNYGYTF.

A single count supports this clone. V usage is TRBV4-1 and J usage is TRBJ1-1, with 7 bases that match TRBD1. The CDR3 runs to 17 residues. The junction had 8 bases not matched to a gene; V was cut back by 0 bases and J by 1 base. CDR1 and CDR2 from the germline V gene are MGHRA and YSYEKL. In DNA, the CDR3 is TGCGCCAGCAGCCAAGAAAGGGACAGTGCCTGGAACACTGAAGCTTTCTTT. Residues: CASSQERDSAWNTEAFF.

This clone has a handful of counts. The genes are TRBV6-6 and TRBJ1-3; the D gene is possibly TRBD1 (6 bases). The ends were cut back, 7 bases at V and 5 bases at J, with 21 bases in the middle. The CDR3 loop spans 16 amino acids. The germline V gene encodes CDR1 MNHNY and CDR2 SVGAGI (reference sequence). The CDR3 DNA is TGTGCCAGCATCCAAGGGGTACAGGGAATTAGAAACACCATATATTTT. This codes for CASIQGVQGIRNTIYF.

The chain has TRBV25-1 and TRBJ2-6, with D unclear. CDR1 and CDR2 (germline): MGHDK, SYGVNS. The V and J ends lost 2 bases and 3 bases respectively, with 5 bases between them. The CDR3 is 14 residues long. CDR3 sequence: CASSEPFGANVLTF. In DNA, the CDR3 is TGTGCCAGCAGTGAACCCTTTGGGGCCAACGTCCTGACTTTC.

The CDR3 is CAISDSPYGYTF. CDR3 sequence (DNA): TGTGCCATCAGTGACAGTCCATATGGCTACACCTTC. The chain employs TRBV10-3 and TRBJ1-2; no reliable D call. V was trimmed by 3 bases and J by 5 bases, leaving 7 bases between them. The germline V gene encodes CDR1 ENHRY and CDR2 SYGVKD. This CDR3 comprises 12 residues.

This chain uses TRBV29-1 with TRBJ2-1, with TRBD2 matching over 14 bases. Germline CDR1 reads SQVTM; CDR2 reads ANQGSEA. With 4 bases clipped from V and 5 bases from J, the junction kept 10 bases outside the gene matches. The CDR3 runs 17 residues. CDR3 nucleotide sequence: TGCAGCGTTGGAAAACAAGGGACTAGCGGGAGAAACAATGAGCAGTTCTTC. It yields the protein CSVGKQGTSGRNNEQFF.

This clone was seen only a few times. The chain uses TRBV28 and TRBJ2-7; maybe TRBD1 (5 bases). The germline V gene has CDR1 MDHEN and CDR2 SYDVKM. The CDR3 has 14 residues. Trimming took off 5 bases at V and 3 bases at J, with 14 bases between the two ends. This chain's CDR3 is CASSRQLDSYEQYF. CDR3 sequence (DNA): TGTGCCAGCAGTAGGCAATTAGACAGCTACGAGCAGTACTTC.

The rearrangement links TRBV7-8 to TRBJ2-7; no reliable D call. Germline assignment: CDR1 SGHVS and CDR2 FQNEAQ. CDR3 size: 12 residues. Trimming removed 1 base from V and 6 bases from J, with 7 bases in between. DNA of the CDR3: TGTGCCAGCAGCTTAGATAGGAGCGAGCAGTACTTC. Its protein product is CASSLDRSEQYF.

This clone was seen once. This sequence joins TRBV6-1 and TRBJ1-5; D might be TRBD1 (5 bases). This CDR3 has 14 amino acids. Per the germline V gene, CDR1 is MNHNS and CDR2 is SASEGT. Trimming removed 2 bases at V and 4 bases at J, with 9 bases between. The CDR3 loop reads CASSEWQGNQPQHF. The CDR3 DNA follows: TGTGCCAGCAGTGAATGGCAGGGTAATCAGCCCCAGCATTTT.

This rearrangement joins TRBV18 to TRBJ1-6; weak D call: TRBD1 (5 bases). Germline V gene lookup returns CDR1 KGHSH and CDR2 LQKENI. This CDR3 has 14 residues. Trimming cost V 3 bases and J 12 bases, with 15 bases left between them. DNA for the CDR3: TGTGCCAGCTCACCTCGTGGCGAGGGGAGACCCCTCCACTTT. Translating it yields CASSPRGEGRPLHF.

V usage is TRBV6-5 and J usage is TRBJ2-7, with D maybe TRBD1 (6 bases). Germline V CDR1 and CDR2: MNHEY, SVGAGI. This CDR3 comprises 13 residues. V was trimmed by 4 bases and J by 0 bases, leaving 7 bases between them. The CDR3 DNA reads TGTGCCAGCAGTTGGGGGCGCTCCTACGAGCAGTACTTC. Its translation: CASSWGRSYEQYF.